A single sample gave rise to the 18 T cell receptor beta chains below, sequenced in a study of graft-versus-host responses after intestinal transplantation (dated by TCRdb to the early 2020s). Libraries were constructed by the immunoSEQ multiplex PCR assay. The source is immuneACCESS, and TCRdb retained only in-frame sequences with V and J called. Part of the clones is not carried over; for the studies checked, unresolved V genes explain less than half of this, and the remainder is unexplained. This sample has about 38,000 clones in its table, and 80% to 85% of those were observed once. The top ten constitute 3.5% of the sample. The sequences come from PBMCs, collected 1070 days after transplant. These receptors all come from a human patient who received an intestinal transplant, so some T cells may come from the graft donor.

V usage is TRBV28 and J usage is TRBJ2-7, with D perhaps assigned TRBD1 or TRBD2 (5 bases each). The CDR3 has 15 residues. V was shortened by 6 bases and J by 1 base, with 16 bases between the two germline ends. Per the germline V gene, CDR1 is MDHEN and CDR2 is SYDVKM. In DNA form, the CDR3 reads TGTGCCAGCAGAGGGCCGGGACCTTCTTCCTACGAGCAGTACTTC. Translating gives CASRGPGPSSYEQYF.

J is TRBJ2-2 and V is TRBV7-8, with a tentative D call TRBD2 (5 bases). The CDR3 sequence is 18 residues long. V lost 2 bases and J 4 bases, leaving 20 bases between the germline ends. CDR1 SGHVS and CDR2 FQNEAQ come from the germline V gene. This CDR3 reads CASSLKASSGLFTGELFF. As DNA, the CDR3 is TGTGCCAGCAGCTTAAAGGCTAGCAGTGGCTTATTCACCGGGGAGCTGTTTTTT.

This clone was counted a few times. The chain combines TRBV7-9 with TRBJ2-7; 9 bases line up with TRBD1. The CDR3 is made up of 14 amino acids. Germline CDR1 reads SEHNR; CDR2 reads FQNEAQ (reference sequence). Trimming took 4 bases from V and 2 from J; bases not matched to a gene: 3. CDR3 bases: TGTGCCAGCAGCTCCGGACAGGGGCCCTACGAGCAGTACTTC. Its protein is CASSSGQGPYEQYF.

CDR3 nucleotide sequence: TGTGCCAGCTTAGGCAGGGATGGTGGCTACACCTTC. Translation: CASLGRDGGYTF. V usage is TRBV27 and J usage is TRBJ1-2; possibly TRBD1 for D (5 bases). The CDR3 contains 12 residues. V lost 8 bases to trimming and J lost 7 bases, with 14 bases between them. Germline V lookup: CDR1 MNHEY, CDR2 SMNVEV (reference sequence).

The CDR3 region is CASSLGQGTGNTIYF. The CDR3 bases are TGTGCCAGCAGTCTTGGACAGGGAACCGGAAACACCATATATTTT. The V gene is TRBV27, the J gene TRBJ1-3, with TRBD1 matching over 8 bases. In germline, CDR1 is MNHEY, CDR2 SMNVEV (reference sequence). Trimming took 5 bases from V and 4 from J; bases not matched to a gene: 7. This CDR3 has 15 residues.

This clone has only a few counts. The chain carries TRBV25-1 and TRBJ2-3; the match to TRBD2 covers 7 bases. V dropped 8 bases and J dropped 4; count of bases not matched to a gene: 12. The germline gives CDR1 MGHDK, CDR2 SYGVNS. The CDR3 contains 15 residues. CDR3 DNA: TGTGCCAGCGCGAAGCCCCGCGGGAGCGCAGATACGCAGTATTTT. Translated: CASAKPRGSADTQYF.

The CDR3 loop is CASSQEGLAGSGTDTQYF. DNA for the CDR3: TGTGCCAGCAGCCAAGAGGGGCTAGCGGGATCGGGGACAGATACGCAGTATTTT. The rearrangement joins TRBV4-2 to TRBJ2-3; 9 nucleotides align to TRBD2. CDR1 and CDR2 (germline): LGHNA, YNFKEQ. The CDR3 runs 18 residues. J gave up 3 bases and V 0 bases, and 10 bases lay outside the gene matches.

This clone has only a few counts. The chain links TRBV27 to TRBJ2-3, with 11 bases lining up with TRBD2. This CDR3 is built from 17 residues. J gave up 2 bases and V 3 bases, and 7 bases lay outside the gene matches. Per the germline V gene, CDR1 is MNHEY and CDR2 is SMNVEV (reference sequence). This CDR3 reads CASSFTLAGGTTDTQYF. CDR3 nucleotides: TGTGCCAGCAGTTTTACTCTAGCGGGGGGCACCACAGATACGCAGTATTTT.

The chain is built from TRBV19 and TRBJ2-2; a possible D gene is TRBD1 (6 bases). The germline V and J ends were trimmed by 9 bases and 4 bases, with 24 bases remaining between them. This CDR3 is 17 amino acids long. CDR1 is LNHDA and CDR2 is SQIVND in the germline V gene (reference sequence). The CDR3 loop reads CASTKGDTPHTTGELFF. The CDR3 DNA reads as TGTGCCAGCACAAAAGGGGACACCCCACATACCACCGGGGAGCTGTTTTTT.

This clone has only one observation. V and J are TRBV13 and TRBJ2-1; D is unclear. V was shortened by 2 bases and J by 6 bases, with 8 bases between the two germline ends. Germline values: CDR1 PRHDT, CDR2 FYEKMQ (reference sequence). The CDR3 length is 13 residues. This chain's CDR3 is CASSLYWPNEQFF. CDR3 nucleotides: TGTGCCAGCAGCTTATACTGGCCCAATGAGCAGTTCTTC.

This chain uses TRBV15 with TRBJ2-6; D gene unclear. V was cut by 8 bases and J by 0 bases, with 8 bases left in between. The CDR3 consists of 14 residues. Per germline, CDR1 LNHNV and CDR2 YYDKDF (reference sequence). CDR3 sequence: CATSSPSGANVLTF. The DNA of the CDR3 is TGTGCCACCTCCTCCCCCTCTGGGGCCAACGTCCTGACTTTC.

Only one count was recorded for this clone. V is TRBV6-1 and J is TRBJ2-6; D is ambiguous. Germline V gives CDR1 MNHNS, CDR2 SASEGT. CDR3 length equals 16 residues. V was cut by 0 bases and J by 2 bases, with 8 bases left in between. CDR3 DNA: TGTGCCAGCAGTGAAGCAGCTGGTCCTGGGGCCAACGTCCTGACTTTC. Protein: CASSEAAGPGANVLTF.

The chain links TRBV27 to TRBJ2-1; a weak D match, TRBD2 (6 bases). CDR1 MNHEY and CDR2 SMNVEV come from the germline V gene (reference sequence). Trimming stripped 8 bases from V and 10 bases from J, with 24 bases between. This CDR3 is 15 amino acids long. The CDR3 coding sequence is TGTGCCAGCTCCCTGGGGGGAGTAGGGGCGGGCGAGCAGTTCTTC. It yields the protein CASSLGGVGAGEQFF.

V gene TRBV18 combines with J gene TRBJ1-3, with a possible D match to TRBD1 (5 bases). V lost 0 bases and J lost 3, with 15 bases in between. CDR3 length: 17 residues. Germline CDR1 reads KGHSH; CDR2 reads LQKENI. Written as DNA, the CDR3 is TGTGCCAGCTCACCACCTGGGGGTTCGGTTGGTGGAAACACCATATATTTT. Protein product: CASSPPGGSVGGNTIYF. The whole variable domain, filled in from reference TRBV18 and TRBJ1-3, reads NAGVMQNPRHLVRRRGQEARLRCSPMKGHSHVYWYRQLPEEGLKFMVYLQKENIIDESGMPKERFSAEFPKEGPSILRIQQVVRGDSAAYFCASSPPGGSVGGNTIYFGEGSWLTVV.

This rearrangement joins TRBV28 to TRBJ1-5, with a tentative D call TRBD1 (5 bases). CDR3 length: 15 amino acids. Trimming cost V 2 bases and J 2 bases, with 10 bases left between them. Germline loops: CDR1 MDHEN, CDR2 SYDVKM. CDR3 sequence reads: CASSLLREGNQPQHF. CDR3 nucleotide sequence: TGTGCCAGCAGTTTACTCAGGGAGGGCAATCAGCCCCAGCATTTT.

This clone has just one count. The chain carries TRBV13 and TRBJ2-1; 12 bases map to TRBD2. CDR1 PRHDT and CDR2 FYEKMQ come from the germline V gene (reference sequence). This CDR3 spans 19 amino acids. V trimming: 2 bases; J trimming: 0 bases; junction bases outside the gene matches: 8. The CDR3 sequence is CASSLLGLAGGSSYNEQFF. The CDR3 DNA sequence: TGTGCCAGCAGCTTACTAGGGCTAGCGGGAGGGAGCTCCTACAATGAGCAGTTCTTC.

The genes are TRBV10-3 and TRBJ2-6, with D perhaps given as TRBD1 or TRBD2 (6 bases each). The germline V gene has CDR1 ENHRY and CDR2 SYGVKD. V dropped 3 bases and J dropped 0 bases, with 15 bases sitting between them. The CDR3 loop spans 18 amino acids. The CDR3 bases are TGTGCCATCAGTGAACCGGGGGCGCCGCGCTCTGGGGCCAACGTCCTGACTTTC. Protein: CAISEPGAPRSGANVLTF.

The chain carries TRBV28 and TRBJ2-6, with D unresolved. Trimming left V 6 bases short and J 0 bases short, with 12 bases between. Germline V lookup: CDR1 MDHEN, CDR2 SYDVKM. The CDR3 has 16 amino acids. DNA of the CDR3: TGTGCCAGCAGGTACACGGCGGTCTCTGGGGCCAACGTCCTGACTTTC. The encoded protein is CASRYTAVSGANVLTF.